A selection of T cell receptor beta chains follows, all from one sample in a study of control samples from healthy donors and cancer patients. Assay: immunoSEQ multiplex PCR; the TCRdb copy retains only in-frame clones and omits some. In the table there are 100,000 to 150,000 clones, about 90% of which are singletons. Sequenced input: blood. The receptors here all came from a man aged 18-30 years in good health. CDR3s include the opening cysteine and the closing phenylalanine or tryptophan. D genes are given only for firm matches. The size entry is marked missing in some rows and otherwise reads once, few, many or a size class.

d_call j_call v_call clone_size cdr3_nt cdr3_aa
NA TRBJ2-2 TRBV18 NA TGTGCCAGCTCTGGAGGGGGGAACACCGGGGAGCTGTTTTTT CASSGGGNTGELFF
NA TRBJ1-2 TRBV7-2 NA TGTGCCAGCAGCTTAGCGGGGAGGGCTGGCTACACCTTC CASSLAGRAGYTF
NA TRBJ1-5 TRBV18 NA TGTGCCAGCTCACCAGGGGTACGCGATCAGCCCCAGCATTTT CASSPGVRDQPQHF
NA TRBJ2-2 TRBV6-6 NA TGTGCCAGCACCCCTGCGGAGGGCCCGGCCGGGGAGCTGTTTTTT CASTPAEGPAGELFF
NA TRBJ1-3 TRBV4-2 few TGTGCCAGCAGCCAGGGAGGCCCTGACTCTGGAAACACCATATATTTT CASSQGGPDSGNTIYF
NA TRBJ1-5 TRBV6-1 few TGTGCCAGCAGTGAACAATTGGGTGATCAGCCCCAGCATTTT CASSEQLGDQPQHF
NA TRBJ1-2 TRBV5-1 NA TGCGCCAGCAGCGGTACCGGGACCCCTGGGGGCTACACCTTC CASSGTGTPGGYTF
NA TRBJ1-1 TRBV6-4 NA TGTGCCAGCAGACCTCGGACCGGAGACACTGAAGCTTTCTTT CASRPRTGDTEAFF
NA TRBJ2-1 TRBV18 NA TGTGCCAGCTTGCCCGGGCTGGGGAGCGATGAGCAGTTCTTC CASLPGLGSDEQFF
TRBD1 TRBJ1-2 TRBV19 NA TGTGCCAGTAGTATGGAACAGGGGGCCTATGGCTACACCTTC CASSMEQGAYGYTF
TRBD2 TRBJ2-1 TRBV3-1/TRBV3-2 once TGTGCCAGCAGCCCAGAACTAGCGGGGGCCTCGGGACCCTACAATGAGCAGTTCTTC CASSPELAGASGPYNEQFF
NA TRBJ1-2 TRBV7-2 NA TGTGCCAGCAGCTTAGTGGCGGGCAACTATGGCTACACCTTC CASSLVAGNYGYTF
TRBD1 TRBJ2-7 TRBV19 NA TGTGCCAGTACCGAGACAGGGGGCAACGAGCAGTACTTC CASTETGGNEQYF
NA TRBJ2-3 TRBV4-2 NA TGTGCCAGCAGCCAAGCCGCAGGGGCAGATACGCAGTATTTT CASSQAAGADTQYF
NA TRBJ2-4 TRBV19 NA TGTGCCAGTAGTATAGGGCATATTCGAGCAGGGGCCGTGATCCCAGCCAAAAACATTCAGTACTTC CASSIGHIRAGAVIPAKNIQYF
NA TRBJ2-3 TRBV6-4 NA TGTGCCAGCAGTCCAGGGGTTAGCACAGATACGCAGTATTTT CASSPGVSTDTQYF
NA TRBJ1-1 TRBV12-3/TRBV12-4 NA TGTGCCAGCAAAAGGACAGCGAACACTGAAGCTTTCTTT CASKRTANTEAFF
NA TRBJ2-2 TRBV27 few TGTGCCAGCAGTTTAGTCCTAGGTCCCGCCTCCCCAGGGCTTGCGACCGGGGAGCTGTTTTTT CASSLVLGPASPGLATGELFF
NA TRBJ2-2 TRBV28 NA TGTGCCAGCAGTTTTACATCTACCGGGGAGCTGTTTTTT CASSFTSTGELFF
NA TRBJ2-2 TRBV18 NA TGTGCCAGCTCCCTCCAGGGGATTTCGGCCGGGGAGCTGTTTTTT CASSLQGISAGELFF
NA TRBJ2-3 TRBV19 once TGTGCCAGTTCTGCAAATCCAGATACGCAGTATTTT CASSANPDTQYF
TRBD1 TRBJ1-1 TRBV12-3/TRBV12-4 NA TGTGCCAGCAGTCTACAGGGGAAAGCTGAAGCTTTCTTT CASSLQGKAEAFF
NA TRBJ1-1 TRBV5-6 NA TGTGCCAGCAGCTTAAAGGATAACACTGAAGCTTTCTTT CASSLKDNTEAFF
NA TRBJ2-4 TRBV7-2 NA TGTGCCAGCAGCTTAGGCCGGCCTTACGGCATTCAGTACTTC CASSLGRPYGIQYF
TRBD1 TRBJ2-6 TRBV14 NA TGTGCCAGCAGCCGGACAGGGTTGGGGGCCAACGTCCTGACTTTC CASSRTGLGANVLTF
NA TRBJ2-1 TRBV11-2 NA TGTGCCAGCACCCGCCGTGCGGTCTCCTACAATGAGCAGTTCTTC CASTRRAVSYNEQFF
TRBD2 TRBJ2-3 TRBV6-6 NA TGTGCCAGCGGAGCGGGAGGGCCAGATACGCAGTATTTT CASGAGGPDTQYF
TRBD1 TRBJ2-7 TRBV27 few TGTGCCAGCAGTTTATCGCCAGGGGGAGACTACGAGCAGTACTTC CASSLSPGGDYEQYF
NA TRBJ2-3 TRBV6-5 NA TGTGCCAGCAAGGTGGTGAGGGACACAGATACGCAGTATTTT CASKVVRDTDTQYF
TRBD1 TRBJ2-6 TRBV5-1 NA TGCGCCAGCAGCGTACAGGGGGCCGGGGCCAACGTCCTGACTTTC CASSVQGAGANVLTF
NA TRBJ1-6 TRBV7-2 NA TGTGCCAGCAGCTTAGCGGGAGGGGCAGGTTCACCCCTCCACTTT CASSLAGGAGSPLHF
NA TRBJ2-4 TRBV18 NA TGTGCCAGCTCACCTAGGGGCTCCCAAGCCAAAAACATTCAGTACTTC CASSPRGSQAKNIQYF
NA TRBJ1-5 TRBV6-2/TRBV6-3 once TGTGCCAGCAGTTACGCTGGACAGTTCAATCAGCCCCAGCATTTT CASSYAGQFNQPQHF
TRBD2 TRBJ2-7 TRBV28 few TGTGCCAGCAGGCCGACTAGCGGGAGCTACGAGCAGTACTTC CASRPTSGSYEQYF
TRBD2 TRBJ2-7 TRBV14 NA TGTGCCAGCAGCCAACCGGGACTAGCGGGACCTATCTACGAGCAGTACTTC CASSQPGLAGPIYEQYF
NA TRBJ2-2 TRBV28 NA TGTGCCAGCACCCTCACTCTGCCCGGGGAGCTGTTTTTT CASTLTLPGELFF
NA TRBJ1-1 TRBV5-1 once TGCGCCAGCAGCCCCGGGGACAAACACACTGAAGCTTTCTTT CASSPGDKHTEAFF
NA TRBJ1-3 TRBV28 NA TGTGCCAGCATCGCATCCTGGACAGCTGGAAACACCATATATTTT CASIASWTAGNTIYF
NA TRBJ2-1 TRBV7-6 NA TGTGCCAGCAGCTTAGCTGAGGGGCGCATGAATGAGCAGTTCTTC CASSLAEGRMNEQFF
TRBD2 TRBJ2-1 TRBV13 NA TGTGCCAGCAGCTTAGCGGGAGGGTTCAATGAGCAGTTCTTC CASSLAGGFNEQFF
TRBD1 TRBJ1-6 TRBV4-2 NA TGTGCCAGCGGACAAGGGGGCTTGGATTCACCCCTCCACTTT CASGQGGLDSPLHF
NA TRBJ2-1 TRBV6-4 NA TGTGCCAGCCGTATTGGGACGGCTACCTACAATGAGCAGTTCTTC CASRIGTATYNEQFF
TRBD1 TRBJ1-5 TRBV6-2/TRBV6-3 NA TGTGCCAGCAGTCCCAGGACAGGCGATCAGCCCCAGCATTTT CASSPRTGDQPQHF
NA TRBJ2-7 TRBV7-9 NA TGTGCCAGCAGCTTAGGAGACTCAGGCTTCTACGAGCAGTACTTC CASSLGDSGFYEQYF
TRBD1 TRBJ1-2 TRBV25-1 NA TGTGCCAGCAGTGCCGGACAGGGACTGGATGGCTACACCTTC CASSAGQGLDGYTF
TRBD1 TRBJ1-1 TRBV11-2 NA TGTGCCAGCAGCTTTCGGGACAGGGGGCTAGCTTTCTTT CASSFRDRGLAFF
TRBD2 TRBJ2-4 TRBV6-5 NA TGTGCCAGCTCAAACGGGGGGGTGGACATTCAGTACTTC CASSNGGVDIQYF
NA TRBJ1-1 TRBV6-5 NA TGTGCCAGCAGTCGGCTCCCGGGGGGCACTGAAGCTTTCTTT CASSRLPGGTEAFF
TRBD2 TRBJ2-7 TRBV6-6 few TGTGCCAGCAGTCCAAGGACTAGCGGGATAACCGTCCACGAGCAGTACTTC CASSPRTSGITVHEQYF
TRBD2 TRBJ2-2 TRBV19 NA TGTGCCAGTAGTATAGATGAACGGGAGGGCACCGGGGAGCTGTTTTTT CASSIDEREGTGELFF
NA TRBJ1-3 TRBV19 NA TGTGCCAGTAGTACATCCCGACAGCTCTCTGGAAACACCATATATTTT CASSTSRQLSGNTIYF
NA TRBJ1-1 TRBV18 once TGTGCCAGCCTACTATCCGACGGGAACACTGAAGCTTTCTTT CASLLSDGNTEAFF
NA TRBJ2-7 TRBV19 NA TGTGCCAGTAGTATAGGGGGATACGAGCAGTACTTC CASSIGGYEQYF
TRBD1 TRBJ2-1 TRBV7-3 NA TGTGCCAGCAGCTTAGGGACAGGGGTGCCTGAGCAGTTCTTC CASSLGTGVPEQFF
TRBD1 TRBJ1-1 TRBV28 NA TGTGCCAGCAAGGTCCCCGGGACAGGCACTGAAGCTTTCTTT CASKVPGTGTEAFF
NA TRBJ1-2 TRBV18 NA TGTGCCAGCTCATATAAAGACAGTCCAGACAATTATGGCTACACCTTC CASSYKDSPDNYGYTF